This passage covers 13 T cell receptor beta chains from one sample sequenced in a study of spatial heterogeneity in lung cancer. TCRdb processed the 5' RACE reads anew with MiXCR; each CDR3 protein has one entry. This repertoire shows about 22,000 distinct CDR3 sequences, 5.8% found once; its top ten account for under 45%. Sample time point: sample taken at primary tumor resection. The sample here was PBMCs, taken at surgery. The source is a male donor with early-stage non-small cell lung cancer.

In the case of this clonotype: A much larger clone lies a single base off, so this may be a read error. The chain has TRBV12-3 or TRBV12-4 and TRBJ2-7; the D gene is possibly TRBD1 (5 bases). This CDR3 comprises 14 residues. V lost 4 bases, J lost 5 bases, and 15 bases lay in between. The CDR3 coding sequence is TGTGCCAGCAGTTGGACAAGGGGAAAGAACGAGCAGTACTTC. Translated: CASSWTRGKNEQYF.

The sample holds many counts of this clonotype. The genes are TRBV7-2 and TRBJ1-4; D perhaps matches TRBD1 (6 bases). CDR1 and CDR2 (germline): SGHTA, FQGNSA. The CDR3 sequence is 17 residues long. Trimming left V 2 bases short and J 8 bases short, with 21 bases between. CDR3 region: CASSLKSWGANGEKLFF. Written as DNA, the CDR3 is TGTGCCAGCAGCTTAAAATCGTGGGGGGCGAACGGGGAAAAACTGTTTTTT. Drawing the rest from reference TRBV7-2 and TRBJ1-4, the complete variable domain is GAGVSQSPSNKVTEKGKDVELRCDPISGHTALYWYRQSLGQGLEFLIYFQGNSAPDKSGLPSDRFSAERTGGSVSTLTIQRTQQEDSAVYLCASSLKSWGANGEKLFFGSGTQLSVL.

This clonotype occurred many times. The rearrangement uses TRBV4-3 and TRBJ2-3; 8 bases are a match to TRBD2. The germline CDR1 and CDR2 sequences are LGHNA and YSLEER. The CDR3 totals 17 residues. Trimming removed 0 bases from V and 4 bases from J; junction bases left unmatched: 9. This chain's CDR3 is CASSQDGRAGAPDTQYF. The CDR3 DNA sequence: TGCGCCAGCAGCCAAGATGGGCGAGCGGGAGCCCCAGATACGCAGTATTTT.

By share, this clonotype ranks as medium-sized (0.01 to 0.1%). The rearrangement uses TRBV6-6 and TRBJ1-4; 7 nucleotides match TRBD1. Unmatched junction bases numbered 6, after V lost 7 bases and J lost 7 bases. Germline CDR1 MNHNY, CDR2 SVGAGI (reference sequence). There are 13 residues in the CDR3. The CDR3 DNA reads as TGTGCCAGCACTAGACAGGGATCTGAAAAACTGTTTTTT. Protein: CASTRQGSEKLFF.

This clonotype came up many times. This sequence joins TRBV11-2 and TRBJ1-4; D gene ambiguous. The germline CDR1 and CDR2 sequences are SGHAT and FQNNGV. This CDR3 contains 15 residues. V was clipped by 0 bases and J by 5 bases, with 10 bases between them. CDR3 loop: CASSLDSRINEKLFF. For the CDR3, the DNA is TGTGCCAGCAGCTTAGATAGCCGGATCAATGAAAAACTGTTTTTT.

This clonotype was counted many times. The chain carries TRBV7-6 and TRBJ2-7; possibly TRBD2 for D (5 bases). CDR3 size: 15 residues. In germline, CDR1 is SGHVS, CDR2 FNYEAQ. Deletions cut 6 bases from V and 5 bases from J, with 20 bases between. The CDR3 nucleotides read TGTGCCAGCAGTCAGGCAGTCACGGGGTTCCACGAGCAGTACTTC. Its translation is CASSQAVTGFHEQYF.

This clonotype was seen many times. The V gene is TRBV5-1, the J gene TRBJ2-1; 10 bases match TRBD2. The V gene's germline CDR1 is SGHRS and CDR2 YFSETQ. V lost 0 bases to trimming and J lost 3 bases; unmatched junction nucleotides: 12. The CDR3 totals 19 residues. CDR3 sequence: CASSLDPPSGGAIYNEQFF. CDR3 DNA sequence: TGCGCCAGCAGCTTGGATCCACCAAGCGGGGGGGCCATCTACAATGAGCAGTTCTTC.

J is TRBJ2-4 and V is TRBV11-2, with D hard to call. The CDR3 consists of 14 residues. The V end was cut by 4 bases, the J end by 5 bases, with 12 bases between. The germline gives CDR1 SGHAT, CDR2 FQNNGV. CDR3 nucleotides: TGTGCCAGCAGCTCACGGACGGGCGAAAACATTCAGTACTTC. Amino acid sequence: CASSSRTGENIQYF.

This clonotype was detected many times. This chain joins TRBV7-9 and TRBJ2-1; TRBD1 matches 9 bases. The CDR3 sequence is 14 residues long. The germline V gene encodes CDR1 SEHNR and CDR2 FQNEAQ (reference sequence). V dropped 3 bases and J dropped 9; count of bases not matched to a gene: 6. The CDR3 DNA reads as TGTGCCAGCAGCTTCGGACAGGGGATCTTTGAGCAGTTCTTC. This gives the protein CASSFGQGIFEQFF.

This clonotype was counted at least ten times. The chain couples TRBV5-6 to TRBJ1-1; 9 bases match TRBD1. The trim removed 4 bases at V and 11 bases at J, leaving 21 bases unmatched. From germline, CDR1 is SGHDT and CDR2 YYEEEE. The CDR3 runs to 17 residues. CDR3 amino acids: CASSPFGGTGRLMGAFF. For the CDR3, the DNA is TGTGCCAGCAGCCCCTTCGGGGGGACAGGGCGGTTGATGGGGGCTTTCTTT.

This clonotype occurred many times. The chain has TRBV29-1 and TRBJ2-3; no firm D call. The CDR3 loop spans 11 amino acids. Germline V gene data show CDR1 as SQVTM and CDR2 as ANQGSEA. V was shortened by 6 bases and J by 3 bases, with 7 bases between the two germline ends. As DNA, the CDR3 is TGCAGCGTGGTCCCTACAGATACGCAGTATTTT. This gives the protein CSVVPTDTQYF.

In its sample, this clonotype was seen many times. The chain carries TRBV28 and TRBJ1-2, with D tentatively TRBD1 (5 bases). Germline V lookup: CDR1 MDHEN, CDR2 SYDVKM. The CDR3 covers 14 residues. The ends were cut back, 7 bases at V and 4 bases at J, with 16 bases in the middle. The CDR3 region is CASTVFDSFYGYTF. Written as DNA, the CDR3 is TGTGCCAGCACCGTATTTGACAGCTTCTATGGCTACACCTTC.

This clonotype was seen repeatedly, ten times or more. This chain joins TRBV28 and TRBJ2-7, with D possibly matching TRBD1 (5 bases). V was shortened by 6 bases and J by 2 bases, with 11 bases between the two germline ends. CDR1 and CDR2 (germline): MDHEN, SYDVKM. This CDR3 is built from 13 residues. DNA of the CDR3: TGTGCCAGCAGCAACACAGGAGCCTACGAGCAGTACTTC. Its translation: CASSNTGAYEQYF. Complete variable domain (other parts from reference TRBV28 and TRBJ2-7): DVKVTQSSRYLVKRTGEKVFLECVQDMDHENMFWYRQDPGLGLRLIYFSYDVKMKEKGDIPEGYSVSREKKERFSLILESASTNQTSMYLCASSNTGAYEQYFGPGTRLTVT.